The 32 T cell receptor beta chains below were found in one sample sequenced in a study of shared clonotypes between healthy human individuals. Clones were read by immunoSEQ multiplex PCR, and TCRdb kept only the in-frame ones, dropping some. This sample yields approximately 980,000 clones, of which approximately 80% are seen a single time; approximately 1.5% belongs to the top ten. Sequenced input: memory CD4+ T cells sorted from blood. Subset reported: CD45RA-negative fraction. These TCRs come from a man aged 18 to 35 in good health.

The chain carries TRBV7-2 and TRBJ2-1; 15 nucleotides align to TRBD2. Per the germline V gene, CDR1 is SGHTA and CDR2 is FQGNSA. Losses at the gene ends were 5 bases for V and 10 bases for J; bases not matched to a gene: 9. CDR3 length equals 16 residues. The CDR3 protein is CASSPQGLAGGLEQFF. In DNA form, the CDR3 reads TGTGCCAGCAGCCCCCAGGGACTAGCGGGAGGATTGGAGCAGTTCTTC.

V gene TRBV19 combines with J gene TRBJ2-5; the D is unclear. The CDR3 is 15 amino acids. Between the trimmed V and J ends, which lost 5 bases and 2 bases, there was a span of 15 bases. The V gene's germline CDR1 is LNHDA and CDR2 SQIVND (reference sequence). DNA of the CDR3: TGTGCCAGTAGTCAGACCTCAGGATCACAAGAGACCCAGTACTTC. Translation gives CASSQTSGSQETQYF.

The chain combines TRBV30 with TRBJ1-5, with D uncertain. CDR1 is GTSNPN and CDR2 is SVGIG in the germline V gene (reference sequence). Trimming removed 3 bases from V and 2 bases from J, with 11 bases in between. CDR3 length equals 14 residues. CDR3 sequence reads: CAWSQNWGNQPQHF. CDR3 coding DNA: TGTGCCTGGAGCCAGAATTGGGGCAATCAGCCCCAGCATTTT. The full variable domain, in which reference TRBV30 and TRBJ1-5 provide the parts outside the CDR3, is SQTIHQWPATLVQPVGSPLSLECTVEGTSNPNLYWYRQAAGRGLQLLFYSVGIGQISSEVPQNLSASRPQDRQFILSSKKLLLSDSGFYLCAWSQNWGNQPQHFGDGTRLSIL.

The genes are TRBV7-8 and TRBJ1-2; D is unresolved. There are 11 residues in the CDR3. Germline lookup yields CDR1 SGHVS and CDR2 FQNEAQ. V gave up 5 bases and J gave up 5 bases, with 6 bases separating them. In nucleotides, the CDR3 is TGTGCCAGCAGCCCTGGATATGGCTACACCTTC. It encodes CASSPGYGYTF.

The CDR3 reads CASSEGTSGRSYNEQFF. Here the CDR3 DNA reads TGTGCCAGCAGTGAAGGTACTAGCGGGAGATCCTACAATGAGCAGTTCTTC. The chain combines TRBV25-1 with TRBJ2-1; TRBD2 matches at 11 bases. Germline trimming cut 2 bases from V and 1 base from J; bases unmatched to any gene: 4. CDR3 length: 17 residues. CDR1 is MGHDK and CDR2 is SYGVNS in the germline V gene.

The chain recombines TRBV30 with TRBJ1-6; possibly TRBD1 for D (6 bases). Per the germline V gene, CDR1 is GTSNPN and CDR2 is SVGIG (reference sequence). V was trimmed by 4 bases and J by 0 bases, leaving 10 bases between them. The CDR3 sequence is 15 residues long. CDR3: CAWIQGSSYNSPLHF. As DNA, the CDR3 is TGTGCCTGGATCCAGGGGAGCTCCTATAATTCACCCCTCCACTTT. Using reference TRBV30 and TRBJ1-6 for the parts outside the CDR3, the full variable domain is SQTIHQWPATLVQPVGSPLSLECTVEGTSNPNLYWYRQAAGRGLQLLFYSVGIGQISSEVPQNLSASRPQDRQFILSSKKLLLSDSGFYLCAWIQGSSYNSPLHFGNGTRLTVT.

The gene calls are TRBV18 and TRBJ1-1, with 8 bases aligning to TRBD1. J gave up 6 bases and V 3 bases, and 9 bases lay outside the gene matches. CDR3 size: 15 residues. Germline assignment: CDR1 KGHSH and CDR2 LQKENI. The CDR3 coding sequence is TGTGCCAGCTCACCCCAGCAGGGGGCGGAATCTGAAGCTTTCTTT. Translation gives CASSPQQGAESEAFF.

This clone was seen more than once but under ten times. The V and J genes are TRBV5-1 and TRBJ1-1; no clear D gene. The V end lost 4 bases, the J end lost 2 bases, and 9 bases lay between the germline ends. The CDR3 length is 13 residues. Germline assignment: CDR1 SGHRS and CDR2 YFSETQ. DNA for the CDR3: TGCGCCAGCAGCCCCATGGGAAACACTGAAGCTTTCTTT. Encoded protein: CASSPMGNTEAFF.

This chain links TRBV29-1 with TRBJ2-1, with D tentatively TRBD2 (6 bases). V gave up 3 bases and J gave up 4 bases, with 10 bases separating them. This CDR3 is built from 13 residues. The germline V gene encodes CDR1 SQVTM and CDR2 ANQGSEA. The CDR3: CSVEVAEYNEQFF. CDR3 coding DNA: TGCAGCGTTGAGGTAGCGGAGTACAATGAGCAGTTCTTC.

V usage is TRBV5-4 and J usage is TRBJ2-2; D may be TRBD2 (5 bases). The CDR3 is 15 residues long. From germline, CDR1 is SGHNT and CDR2 YYREEE (reference sequence). Trimming stripped 1 base from V and 15 bases from J, with 22 bases between. The CDR3 protein is CASSLSEPTPGKMFF. CDR3 coding DNA: TGTGCCAGCAGCTTGTCAGAGCCAACACCGGGAAAGATGTTTTTT.

As to this clone: The identical CDR3 is also encoded by other nucleotide sequences in the sample. The chain links TRBV10-3 to TRBJ2-2, with D hard to call. Trimming removed 6 bases at V and 7 bases at J, with 9 bases between. From germline, CDR1 is ENHRY and CDR2 SYGVKD. The CDR3 consists of 12 residues. The chain's CDR3 is CAIRGTDGELFF. The CDR3 nucleotides read TGTGCCATCAGAGGCACGGACGGGGAGCTGTTTTTT.

The rearrangement links TRBV5-1 to TRBJ2-5; 7 nucleotides align to TRBD2. CDR1 SGHRS and CDR2 YFSETQ come from the germline V gene. CDR3 size: 14 residues. Trimming at V came to 2 bases and at J to 5 bases, leaving 6 bases not matched to a gene. CDR3 loop: CASSFTAGVETQYF. The CDR3 DNA is TGCGCCAGCAGCTTCACGGCGGGGGTGGAGACCCAGTACTTC.

A note on this clone: The same CDR3 can be traced to other DNA sequences in this sample. The V gene is TRBV5-1, the J gene TRBJ1-1; maybe TRBD1 (5 bases). Trimming took off 1 base at V and 0 bases at J, with 10 bases between the two ends. CDR3 length: 15 residues. Germline V CDR1 and CDR2: SGHRS, YFSETQ. The CDR3 loop is CASSLTGPMNTEAFF. CDR3 nucleotide sequence: TGCGCCAGCAGCTTGACGGGGCCGATGAACACTGAAGCTTTCTTT.

This clone is a singleton in its sample. J is TRBJ1-5 and V is TRBV6-5; D not certain. The germline CDR1 and CDR2 sequences are MNHEY and SVGAGI. Trimming stripped 6 bases from V and 0 bases from J, with 12 bases between. This CDR3 contains 15 residues. The CDR3 region is CASSVTSYSNQPQHF. The DNA for the CDR3 is TGTGCCAGCAGCGTAACCTCTTATAGCAATCAGCCCCAGCATTTT.

V gene TRBV10-3 combines with J gene TRBJ1-6; 11 bases fit TRBD1. CDR3 size: 15 residues. Germline CDR1 reads ENHRY; CDR2 reads SYGVKD. The ends lost 3 bases at V and 7 bases at J; junction bases unmatched: 2. DNA for the CDR3: TGTGCCATCAGTGAAAGGGACAGGGGGAATTCACCCCTCCACTTT. This sequence encodes CAISERDRGNSPLHF.

The J gene is TRBJ2-7, the V gene TRBV6-5, with 10 bases lining up with TRBD2. The CDR3 contains 15 residues. The germline V gene has CDR1 MNHEY and CDR2 SVGAGI. Losses at the gene ends were 2 bases for V and 3 bases for J; bases not matched to a gene: 4. The CDR3 DNA is TGTGCCAGCAGTTACGGGGCTAGCGGGAGCTACGAGCAGTACTTC. It translates to CASSYGASGSYEQYF.

The rearrangement links TRBV19 to TRBJ1-3; no definite D call. V lost 2 bases, J lost 4 bases, and 9 bases lay in between. The CDR3 totals 14 residues. CDR1 and CDR2 from the germline V gene are LNHDA and SQIVND (reference sequence). This CDR3 is CASSIQVSGNTIYF. CDR3 nucleotide sequence: TGTGCCAGTAGTATACAAGTTTCGGGAAACACCATATATTTT. Together with reference TRBV19 and TRBJ1-3, the CDR3 gives the full variable domain: DGGITQSPKYLFRKEGQNVTLSCEQNLNHDAMYWYRQDPGQGLRLIYYSQIVNDFQKGDIAEGYSVSREKKESFPLTVTSAQKNPTAFYLCASSIQVSGNTIYFGEGSWLTVV.

This sequence joins TRBV28 and TRBJ2-7; 12 bases align to TRBD1. Germline loops: CDR1 MDHEN, CDR2 SYDVKM. The CDR3 length is 12 residues. The junction had 6 bases not matched to a gene; V was cut back by 11 bases and J by 7 bases. The CDR3 nucleotides are TGTGCCGGGGGACAGGGGGCAGGTGAGCAGTACTTC. It encodes CAGGQGAGEQYF.

This chain joins TRBV7-2 and TRBJ2-3; D perhaps matches TRBD2 (5 bases). V was clipped by 6 bases and J by 12 bases, with 16 bases between them. Germline CDR1 is SGHTA and CDR2 is FQGNSA. The CDR3 spans 12 residues. CDR3 nucleotides: TGTGCCAGCAGTACCACTAGTTTAGAACAGTATTTT. Protein sequence: CASSTTSLEQYF. Variable domain in full (rest from reference TRBV7-2 and TRBJ2-3): GAGVSQSPSNKVTEKGKDVELRCDPISGHTALYWYRQSLGQGLEFLIYFQGNSAPDKSGLPSDRFSAERTGGSVSTLTIQRTQQEDSAVYLCASSTTSLEQYFGPGTRLTVL.

This rearrangement joins TRBV15 to TRBJ2-2; D not resolved. Germline V gene sequence: CDR1 LNHNV, CDR2 YYDKDF (reference sequence). CDR3 size: 13 residues. Trimming shortened V by 3 bases and J by 6 bases, and 8 bases separated the two germline ends. The CDR3 reads CATSSRVAGELFF. CDR3 DNA: TGTGCCACCAGCAGCCGGGTTGCCGGGGAGCTGTTTTTT. Full variable domain (rest looked up from reference TRBV15 and TRBJ2-2): DAMVIQNPRYQVTQFGKPVTLSCSQTLNHNVMYWYQQKSSQAPKLLFHYYDKDFNNEADTPDNFQSRRPNTSFCFLDIRSPGLGDTAMYLCATSSRVAGELFFGEGSRLTVL.

This sequence joins TRBV5-6 and TRBJ2-7; possibly TRBD1 for D (6 bases). In germline, CDR1 is SGHDT, CDR2 YYEEEE. The CDR3 runs to 15 residues. V shed 2 bases and J shed 1 base, with 13 bases lying between them. The CDR3 is CASSFWDTGSYEQYF. The CDR3 DNA follows: TGTGCCAGCAGCTTCTGGGACACGGGATCCTACGAGCAGTACTTC.

The V call is TRBV5-1, the J call TRBJ2-1; TRBD2 matches at 7 bases. V lost 5 bases and J lost 0; bases outside the gene matches: 8. CDR3 length: 16 residues. CDR1 SGHRS and CDR2 YFSETQ come from the germline V gene. The CDR3 DNA sequence: TGCGCCAGCAGTATCAAAGGCGGGAGCTCCTACAATGAGCAGTTCTTC. Amino acid sequence: CASSIKGGSSYNEQFF.

The rearrangement uses TRBV27 and TRBJ2-3, with a possible D match to TRBD1 (5 bases). The germline V gene has CDR1 MNHEY and CDR2 SMNVEV (reference sequence). Trimming left V 3 bases short and J 2 bases short, with 9 bases between. The CDR3 runs 14 residues. The CDR3 spells CASSFDRLTDTQYF. CDR3 coding DNA: TGTGCCAGCAGTTTTGACAGACTCACAGATACGCAGTATTTT.

This chain uses TRBV5-1 with TRBJ2-5; 8 bases align to TRBD1. Per the germline V gene, CDR1 is SGHRS and CDR2 is YFSETQ. The CDR3 has 17 amino acids. J lost 4 bases, V lost 0 bases, and 11 bases had no gene match. The CDR3, as DNA: TGCGCCAGCAGCTTGGGGTCCCGGGACAGGATCGGAGAGACCCAGTACTTC. It is translated as CASSLGSRDRIGETQYF.

The rearrangement joins TRBV2 to TRBJ2-5; D is perhaps TRBD1 (5 bases). Trimming shortened V by 5 bases and J by 2 bases, and 12 bases separated the two germline ends. From germline, CDR1 is SNHLY and CDR2 FYNNEI. The CDR3 extends over 14 amino acids. The CDR3, as DNA: TGTGCCAGCAGTACAACAGACAGTCAAGAGACCCAGTACTTC. It is translated as CASSTTDSQETQYF.

The rearrangement joins TRBV6-5 to TRBJ1-2, with TRBD1 identical over 9 bases. Germline V gene sequence: CDR1 MNHEY, CDR2 SVGAGI. J gave up 6 bases and V 2 bases, and 4 bases lay outside the gene matches. The CDR3 loop spans 14 amino acids. CDR3 sequence (DNA): TGTGCCAGCAGTTACCTGACAGGGGGGCATGGCTACACCTTC. The encoded protein is CASSYLTGGHGYTF.

J is TRBJ2-3 and V is TRBV6-1, with D unclear. Trimming took 7 bases from V and 2 from J, leaving 10 bases between them. The CDR3 has 13 amino acids. The V gene's germline CDR1 is MNHNS and CDR2 SASEGT. CDR3 amino acids: CASTKQITDTQYF. DNA for the CDR3: TGTGCCAGCACGAAACAGATCACAGATACGCAGTATTTT.

V and J are TRBV7-2 and TRBJ2-1, with TRBD1 matching over 7 bases. CDR1 and CDR2 (germline): SGHTA, FQGNSA. CDR3 length equals 13 residues. V was pared by 1 base and J by 13 bases, with 7 bases of the junction left unmatched. CDR3 in amino acids: CASSLEGDSSQFF. CDR3 bases: TGTGCCAGCAGCTTAGAGGGGGACAGTAGTCAGTTCTTC.

This clone has a single count. The J gene is TRBJ1-6, the V gene TRBV6-5; D is uncertain. The CDR3 sequence is 15 residues long. In germline, CDR1 is MNHEY, CDR2 SVGAGI. V lost 0 bases and J 9 bases, leaving 12 bases between the germline ends. The DNA for the CDR3 is TGTGCCAGCAGTTACTCCTGGGAGGGAAGTTCACCCCTCCACTTT. Translating it yields CASSYSWEGSSPLHF.

This clone was counted a few times. V usage is TRBV6-6 and J usage is TRBJ2-2; weak D call: TRBD2 (5 bases). The CDR3 is made up of 15 amino acids. The V gene lost 4 bases and the J gene lost 4 bases, with 13 bases spanning the gap. Germline-derived CDR1 and CDR2 are MNHNY and SVGAGI (reference sequence). CDR3 in DNA: TGTGCCAGCAGTTCCAAGCGGTGGGGCACCGGGGAGCTGTTTTTT. Protein: CASSSKRWGTGELFF.

This clone was observed a handful of times. The chain carries TRBV4-2 and TRBJ2-5, with TRBD2 matching over 7 bases. This CDR3 spans 15 amino acids. V shed 1 base and J 5 bases; nucleotides not matched to a gene: 7. CDR1 is LGHNA, CDR2 YNFKEQ, per germline. The chain's CDR3 is CASSQVGRGKETQYF. Here the CDR3 DNA reads TGTGCCAGCAGCCAAGTGGGGCGGGGGAAGGAGACCCAGTACTTC.

As concerns this clone: This sample also contains other DNA sequences that code for the same CDR3. The gene calls are TRBV7-2 and TRBJ2-2, with D uncertain. V was shortened by 1 base and J by 0 bases, with 9 bases between the two germline ends. The CDR3 has 16 residues. Germline V gene sequence: CDR1 SGHTA, CDR2 FQGNSA. The CDR3 DNA follows: TGTGCCAGCAGCTTAGTGTCGGGTTCGAACACCGGGGAGCTGTTTTTT. Translating it yields CASSLVSGSNTGELFF.